These 2 T cell receptor beta chains were sequenced from one sample in a study of CD8+ T cells in alopecia areata. RNA was isolated and reverse transcribed to cDNA, the sequencing template. TCRdb's table, derived via immunoSEQ multiplex PCR, lists solely in-frame clones and lacks some. The sample holds around 100,000 clones, and no clone turns up only once. Sequencing input: lesional skin. The receptors originated from a C3H/HeJ mouse with alopecia areata. This strain's MHC haplotype is H2-k.

This clone has a count of ten or more. Mouse germline and gene names are used. The read ends 4 residues before the CDR3 terminus; that terminus is restored from the germline J gene. The V gene is TRBV19, the J gene TRBJ2-1; TRBD1 is a possible D gene (5 bases). V was pared by 2 bases and J by 4 bases, with 10 bases between. Germline CDR1 is FNHDT and CDR2 is SITEND (reference sequence). CDR3 length: 14 residues. CDR3 bases read: TGTGCCAGCAGTATCGACAGAATGTATGCT. Translated, it gives CASSIDRMYA. In full, the CDR3 is CASSIDRMYAEQFF.

In the case of this clone: The listed genes are named as in mouse. The read stops 4 residues short of the end of the CDR3; the missing end is completed from the germline J gene. The V and J genes are TRBV17 and TRBJ2-5; tentatively, D is TRBD1 (5 bases). Germline lookup yields CDR1 MNHDT and CDR2 YYDKIL. The CDR3 sequence is 14 residues long. The sequenced CDR3 bases are TGTGCTAGCAGTAGAGACAGGGAGGGGGAC. It yields the protein CASSRDREGD. The entire CDR3 sequence reads CASSRDREGDTQYF.